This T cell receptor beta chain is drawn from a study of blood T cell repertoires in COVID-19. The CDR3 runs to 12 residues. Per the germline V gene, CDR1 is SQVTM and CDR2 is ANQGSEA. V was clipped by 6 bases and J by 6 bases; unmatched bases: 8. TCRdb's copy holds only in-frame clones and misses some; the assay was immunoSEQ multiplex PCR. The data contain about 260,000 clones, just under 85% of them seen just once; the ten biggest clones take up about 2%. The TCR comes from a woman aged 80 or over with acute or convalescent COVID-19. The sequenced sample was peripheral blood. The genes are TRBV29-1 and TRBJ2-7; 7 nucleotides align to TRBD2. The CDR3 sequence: CSVGRLASEQYF. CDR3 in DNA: TGCAGCGTCGGGAGACTAGCTAGCGAGCAGTACTTC.